This entry lists 9 T cell receptor beta chains sequenced from one sample in a study of regulatory T cells in long-lasting Graves disease (dated by TCRdb to the early 2020s). This specimen's time point label, interpreted: persistent/refractory GD, antithyroid drugs over 5 years with positive TRAb. For both TCR sequencing and RNA sequencing, RNA was extracted from PBMCs using TRIzol. Libraries were prepared through multiplex PCR. TCRdb shows the sequencer as Illumina HiSeq 4000. iRepertoire HTBI primers and Arm-PCR amplification of CDR3 regions were used to construct TCR beta libraries. TCRdb reanalyzed the raw reads on its own, using fastp at Q25 for trimming and MiXCR for clone calling, and kept in-frame beta chains. Each record represents a unique CDR3 protein, reported with the most common genes and DNA among its rows. This sample is represented by roughly 500,000 distinct CDR3 sequences; around a fifth of them were singletons. The leading ten clones occupy around 7% of the sample.

The material was peripheral blood mononuclear cells (PBMCs), obtained when the disease was refractory, from a patient treated with antithyroid drugs. The origin of the receptors is a female donor with Graves disease.

This clonotype showed up just a few times. Germline is not matched at one junction end, which may reflect a read error. The chain combines TRBV5-5 with TRBJ2-7, with D perhaps TRBD1 or TRBD2 (6 bases each). The CDR3 sequence is 18 residues long. Germline CDR1 and CDR2: SGHKS and YYEKEE (reference sequence). The CDR3 sequence is CVSTYLVGGRGVSYEQYF. The CDR3 DNA reads TGTGTCAGCACCTACTTGGTGGGGGGCCGCGGTGTCTCCTACGAGCAGTACTTC.

This clonotype was recorded many times. The chain combines TRBV6-1 with TRBJ2-5; D gene uncertain. V was trimmed by 4 bases and J by 5 bases, leaving 5 bases between them. This CDR3 spans 11 amino acids. CDR1 is MNHNS, CDR2 SASEGT, per germline. CDR3 protein: CASSVVETQYF. The CDR3 region has the DNA TGTGCCAGCAGTGTTGTGGAGACCCAGTACTTC.

The sample holds a few counts of this clonotype. The V call is TRBV6-2 or TRBV6-3, the J call TRBJ1-6; 7 positions match TRBD1. Germline CDR1 MNHEY, CDR2 SVGEGT. After removal of 6 bases from V and 0 bases from J, the junction contained 17 bases not matched to a gene. This CDR3 comprises 20 residues. The chain's CDR3 is CASSRTSPTGTSSYNSPLHF. The CDR3 DNA reads as TGTGCCAGCAGCCGTACGAGTCCGACAGGGACCAGCTCCTATAATTCACCCCTCCACTTT.

There are many counts of this clonotype. The chain carries TRBV28 and TRBJ1-1, with D possibly matching TRBD1 (5 bases). Germline CDR1 MDHEN, CDR2 SYDVKM. With 5 bases removed from V and 0 bases from J, the gap between germline ends came to 16 bases. This CDR3 comprises 16 residues. The CDR3 DNA is TGTGCCAGCAGTCCAGTGGGGGGTTTCATGAACACTGAAGCTTTCTTT. It translates to CASSPVGGFMNTEAFF.

Concerning this clonotype: One end of the junction does not line up with germline, which may come from a read error. V gene TRBV11-2 combines with J gene TRBJ2-7, with 7 bases lining up with TRBD2. The CDR3 loop spans 14 amino acids. Germline CDR1 is SGHAT and CDR2 is FQNNGV. CDR3 coding DNA: TGTGCCAGCAGCCTTAGCGGGTCCTACTACGAGCAGTGCTTC. This codes for CASSLSGSYYEQCF.

The chain couples TRBV3-1 to TRBJ2-5; D is possibly TRBD1 or TRBD2 (5 bases each). Germline lookup yields CDR1 LGHDT and CDR2 YNNKEL (reference sequence). CDR3 size: 13 residues. Trimming took off 6 bases at V and 5 bases at J, with 13 bases between the two ends. CDR3: CASRLGTSETQYF. The CDR3 coding sequence is TGTGCCAGCAGACTTGGGACGTCGGAGACCCAGTACTTC.

In this sample, this clonotype turned up once. This may stem from a read error, because a much larger clone lies one nucleotide away. The chain recombines TRBV12-3 or TRBV12-4 with TRBJ1-1; maybe TRBD1 (6 bases). This CDR3 comprises 16 residues. The CDR3 spells CASSPKQGWGLAEASF. The CDR3 DNA is TGTGCCAGCAGTCCCAAACAGGGTTGGGGCTTGGCCGAAGCTTCCTTT.

In its sample, this clonotype was seen many times. V and J are TRBV10-3 and TRBJ1-6, with D unclear. The V end was cut by 2 bases, the J end by 9 bases, with 14 bases between. The CDR3 loop spans 15 amino acids. Germline CDR1 and CDR2: ENHRY and SYGVKD. CDR3 residues: CAISEDLGVGSPLHF. CDR3 sequence (DNA): TGTGCCATCAGTGAGGATCTGGGCGTGGGTTCACCCCTCCACTTT.

The V gene is TRBV6-1, the J gene TRBJ2-1, with 9 nucleotides matching TRBD1. This CDR3 region has 14 residues. Trimming at V came to 5 bases and at J to 4 bases, leaving 3 bases not matched to a gene. Germline V gene data show CDR1 as MNHNS and CDR2 as SASEGT. DNA for the CDR3: TGTGCCAGCAGTCCGGGACAGGGTTACAATGAGCAGTTCTTC. The encoded protein is CASSPGQGYNEQFF.